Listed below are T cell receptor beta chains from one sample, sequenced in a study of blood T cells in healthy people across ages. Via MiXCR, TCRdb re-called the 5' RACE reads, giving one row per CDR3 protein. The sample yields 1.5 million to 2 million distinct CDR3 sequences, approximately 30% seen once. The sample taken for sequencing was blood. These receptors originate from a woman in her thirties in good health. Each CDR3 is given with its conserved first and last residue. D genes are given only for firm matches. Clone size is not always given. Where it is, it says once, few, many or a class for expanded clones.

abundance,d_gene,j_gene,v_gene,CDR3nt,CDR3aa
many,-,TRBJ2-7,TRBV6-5,TGTGCCAGCAGTTACTCGAGTAACAGGGTCAGCTACGAGCAGTACTTC,CASSYSSNRVSYEQYF
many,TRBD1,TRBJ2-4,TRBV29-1,TGCAGCGTTTGGGACAGGGCTCTCATTCAGTACTTC,CSVWDRALIQYF
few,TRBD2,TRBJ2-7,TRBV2,TGCGCCAGTATGCGGGAGCCGAGATACGAGCAGTACTTC,CASMREPRYEQYF
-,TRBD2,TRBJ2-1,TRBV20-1,TGCAGTGCTCGAACCGTAAGCGGGAGTCAAATTTGCGATGAGCAGTTCTTC,CSARTVSGSQICDEQFF
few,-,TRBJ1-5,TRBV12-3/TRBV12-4,TGTGCCAGCACCTCGTCTGGTTATAGCAATCAGCCCCAGCATTTT,CASTSSGYSNQPQHF
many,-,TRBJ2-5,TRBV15,TGTGCCACCAGCGGGGTCGGTAGGCAAGAGACCCAGTACTTC,CATSGVGRQETQYF
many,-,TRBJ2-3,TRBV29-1,TGCAGCGTTGCTTATGTCGGCACAGATACGCAGTATTTT,CSVAYVGTDTQYF
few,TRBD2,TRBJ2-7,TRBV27,TGTGCCAGCAGTTTAGCGGGAGCCAATGAGCAGTACTTC,CASSLAGANEQYF
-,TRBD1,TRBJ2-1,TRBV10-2,TGCGCCAGCCAACCAGGGGGCGTTTACAATGAGCAGTTCTTC,CASQPGGVYNEQFF
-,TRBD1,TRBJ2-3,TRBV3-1,TGTGCCAGCAGCCCCCGAGCTGGGACAGAGCATTCAGATACGCAGTATTTT,CASSPRAGTEHSDTQYF
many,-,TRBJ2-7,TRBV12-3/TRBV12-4,TGTGCCAGCAGTGCGATGAGGACCGCGAGGGAGCAGTACTTC,CASSAMRTAREQYF
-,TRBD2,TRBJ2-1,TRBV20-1,TGCAGTGCAGCCCTTAGCGGGAGGGCCCACAATGAGCAGTTCTTC,CSAALSGRAHNEQFF
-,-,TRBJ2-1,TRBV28,TGTGCCAGCAGCCAAAGCGGGCCGCAGTTCTTC,CASSQSGPQFF
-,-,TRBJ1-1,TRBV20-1,TGCAGTGCTAGAGCGGACGAAGCCGGGAACACTGAAGCTTTCTTT,CSARADEAGNTEAFF
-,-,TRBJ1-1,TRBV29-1,TGCAGCGCCCGACGGGTCGGGAACACTGAAGCTTTCTTT,CSARRVGNTEAFF
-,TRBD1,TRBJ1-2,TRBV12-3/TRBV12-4,TGTGCCAGCAGTTTCCGGAGGGACAGCTTCTATGGCTACACCTTC,CASSFRRDSFYGYTF
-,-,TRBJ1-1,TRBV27,TGTGCCTGCAACTACAGGGCCGCTTTTACTGAAGCTTTCTTT,CACNYRAAFTEAFF
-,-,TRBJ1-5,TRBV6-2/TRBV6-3,TGTGCCAGCGGAGACTCACCTTATCCGTCCCAGCATTTT,CASGDSPYPSQHF
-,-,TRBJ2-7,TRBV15,TGTACCACCAGCAGCCCGAGACAGAACGACGAGCAGTACTTC,CTTSSPRQNDEQYF
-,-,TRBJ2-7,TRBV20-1,TGCAGTGCTAGAGATAAGGGGAGTTCCTACGAGCAGTACTTC,CSARDKGSSYEQYF
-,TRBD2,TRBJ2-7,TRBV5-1,TGCGCCAGCAGCGTCGCGGGGGGAGTGGACGAGCAGTACTTC,CASSVAGGVDEQYF
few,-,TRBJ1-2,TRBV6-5,TGTGCCAGCAGTTCTCGCTCCAGGGACCCTGCTGGCTACACCTTC,CASSSRSRDPAGYTF
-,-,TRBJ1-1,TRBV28,TGTGCCAGCAGTCCCTTGGGACAAAGGAACACTGAAGCTTTCTTT,CASSPLGQRNTEAFF
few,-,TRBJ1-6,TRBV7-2,TGTGCCAGCAGCTTAGCCCCAGGGGATAATTCACCCCTCCACTTT,CASSLAPGDNSPLHF
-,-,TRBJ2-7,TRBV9,TGTGCCAGCAGCTCAGGACGGGGCGAGCGGTACTTC,CASSSGRGERYF
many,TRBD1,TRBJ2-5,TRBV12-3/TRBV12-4,TGTGCCAGCAGTTTGGGACAGGCCACGTACTTC,CASSLGQATYF
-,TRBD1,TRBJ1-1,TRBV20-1,TGCAGTGCGACGCCGGGACAGGGGACGATGAACACTGAAGCTTTCTTT,CSATPGQGTMNTEAFF
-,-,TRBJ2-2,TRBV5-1,TGCGCCAGCAGCTTGGACGAGGGATCTGCCGGGGAGCTGTTTTTT,CASSLDEGSAGELFF
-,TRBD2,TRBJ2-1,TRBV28,TGTGCCAGCAGACCTTCTCTAGGCGGGGGTTTGGATGAGCAGTTCTTC,CASRPSLGGGLDEQFF
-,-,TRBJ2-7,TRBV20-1,TGCAGTGCTCTAGACGGGGGAAGCTCCTACAATGAGCAGTACTTC,CSALDGGSSYNEQYF
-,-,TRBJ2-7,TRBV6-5,TGTGCCAGCAGTCAGAACCGGTACGAGCAGTACTTC,CASSQNRYEQYF
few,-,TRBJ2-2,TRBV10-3,TGTGCTATCAGTGAGATGGGGCTGTACACCGGGGAGCTGTTTTTT,CAISEMGLYTGELFF
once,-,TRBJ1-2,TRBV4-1,TGCGCCAGCAGCCAAGATCCGAGGCCGCGGGGCTACACCTTC,CASSQDPRPRGYTF
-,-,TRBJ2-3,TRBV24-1,TGTGCCACCAGTGACACGAGAGCGTCAGATACGCAGTATTTT,CATSDTRASDTQYF
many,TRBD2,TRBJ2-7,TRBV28,TGTGCCAGCAGGACCCCTGGACTAGCGGGGGACGTCGAGCAGTACTTC,CASRTPGLAGDVEQYF
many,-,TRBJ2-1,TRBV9,TGTGCCAGCAGCGTAGTTCCCGATGTGAATGAGCAGTTCTTC,CASSVVPDVNEQFF
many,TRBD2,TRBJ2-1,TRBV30,TGTGCCTGGAGTCTTGGACTAGCGGGAGTTAATGAGCAGTTCTTC,CAWSLGLAGVNEQFF
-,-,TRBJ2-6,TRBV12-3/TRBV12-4,TGTGCCAGCACCACGACTGGATTCGCGGGGGCCAACGTCCTGACTTTC,CASTTTGFAGANVLTF
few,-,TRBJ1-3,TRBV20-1,TGCAGTGCTAGAGGGCCGGGGGCTGGAAACACTATATATTTT,CSARGPGAGNTIYF
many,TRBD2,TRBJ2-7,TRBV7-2,TGTGCCAGCAGCCTGCGGACGACTAGCGGGAGAAACCCCTACGAGCAGTACTTC,CASSLRTTSGRNPYEQYF
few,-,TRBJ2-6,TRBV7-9,TGTGCCAGCAGCTTAGTTGTTGGGTATGGCTCTGGGGCCAACGTCCTGACTTTC,CASSLVVGYGSGANVLTF
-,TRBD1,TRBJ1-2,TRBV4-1,TGCGCCAGCAGCCAAGGAGGGGGCGATGGCTACACCTTC,CASSQGGGDGYTF